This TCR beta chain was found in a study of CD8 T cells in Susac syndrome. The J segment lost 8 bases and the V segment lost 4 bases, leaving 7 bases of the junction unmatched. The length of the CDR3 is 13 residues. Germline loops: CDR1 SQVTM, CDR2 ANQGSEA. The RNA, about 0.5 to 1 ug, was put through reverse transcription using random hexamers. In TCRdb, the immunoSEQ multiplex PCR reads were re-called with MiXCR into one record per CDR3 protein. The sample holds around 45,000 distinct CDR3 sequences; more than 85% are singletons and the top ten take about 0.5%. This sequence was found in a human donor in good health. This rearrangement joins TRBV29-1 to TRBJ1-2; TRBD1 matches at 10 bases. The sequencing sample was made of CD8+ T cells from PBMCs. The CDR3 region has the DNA TGCAGCGTTGGGTTTGACAGGGGGCTGGGCTACACCTTC. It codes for CSVGFDRGLGYTF.